The table lists the clone carrying this T cell receptor (beta chain) with a few counts. The data were obtained in a study of blood T cells in healthy people across ages. Primed by a sample-barcoded 5' primer and a J-beta primer mix, a second PCR proceeded for roughly 7 to 11 cycles. Using its own MiXCR run on the 5' RACE reads, TCRdb lists one record per CDR3 protein. Among almost 800,000 distinct CDR3 sequences listed, roughly 60% were seen once. Germline V gene data show CDR1 as DFQATT and CDR2 as SNEGSKA (reference sequence). V was shortened by 1 base and J by 4 bases, with 10 bases between the two germline ends. CDR3 length: 13 residues.

Source material: blood. This chain joins TRBV20-1 and TRBJ2-5; weak D call: TRBD1 (5 bases). The receptor was isolated from a man aged 25-40 years in good health. This CDR3 is CSARAGQGETQYF. The CDR3 DNA follows: TGCAGTGCTAGAGCTGGACAAGGAGAGACCCAGTACTTC.